Listed below are T cell receptor beta chains from one sample, sequenced in a study of blood T cells in healthy people across ages. One entry per CDR3 protein, called by TCRdb with MiXCR from the 5' RACE reads. The profile shows 1.5 million to 2 million distinct CDR3 sequences, around half of them singletons. The sequenced sample was blood. These receptors were collected from a woman aged 40 to 49 in good health. The CDR3 runs from the conserved cysteine through the conserved F or W. Fields, in order: J gene, D gene, V gene, clone size, CDR3 DNA, CDR3 protein. A D gene is named only where the DNA matches it firmly. Clone size is shown for a subset of rows, as once, few, many or a class of expanded clone.

TRBJ2-3 | . | TRBV10-2 | . | TGCGCCAGCAGACCGGGACTCCACACAGATACGCAGTATTTT | CASRPGLHTDTQYF
TRBJ1-2 | . | TRBV3-1 | . | TGTGCCAGCAGCCACCTGTGGCGGGGCTACACCTTC | CASSHLWRGYTF
TRBJ2-3 | . | TRBV7-9 | few | TGTGCCAGCAGCTATCCCTCGGGCAGGAGCACAGATACGCAGTATTTT | CASSYPSGRSTDTQYF
TRBJ1-5 | . | TRBV5-5 | few | TGTGCCAGCAGCTCGGCGTACGTTTCGCCCCAGCATTTT | CASSSAYVSPQHF
TRBJ2-3 | TRBD2 | TRBV20-1 | . | TGCAGTGCTGGCGGGCTAGCGGAGAACACAGATACGCAGTATTTT | CSAGGLAENTDTQYF
TRBJ2-4 | . | TRBV7-2 | . | TGTGCCAGCAGCCTCCGGGGCTCTCCTGACAATGAGCAGTACTTC | CASSLRGSPDNEQYF
TRBJ2-6 | . | TRBV12-3/TRBV12-4 | few | TGTGCCAGCAGTCCAGAATCCTTCTCTGGGGCCAACGTCCTGACTTTC | CASSPESFSGANVLTF
TRBJ1-2 | . | TRBV5-1 | few | TGCGCCAGCAGCTTGGCGGCTACCGCCGGCTACACCTTC | CASSLAATAGYTF
TRBJ2-4 | . | TRBV27 | few | TGTGCCAGCAGCCTAAGAGGGACATTAGCCAAAAACATTCAGTACTTC | CASSLRGTLAKNIQYF
TRBJ2-2 | . | TRBV6-2/TRBV6-3 | once | TGTGCCAGCAGATTGGACGGGACGAACACCGGGGAGCTGTTTTTT | CASRLDGTNTGELFF
TRBJ2-1 | . | TRBV7-2 | . | TGTGCCAGCAGCCCCCCAGGGGGGAGCTCCCACAATGAGCAGTTCTTC | CASSPPGGSSHNEQFF
TRBJ2-3 | . | TRBV5-4 | once | TGTGCCAGCAGCTTCCTGGACGACACAGATACGCAGTATTTT | CASSFLDDTDTQYF
TRBJ2-5 | . | TRBV7-8 | . | TGTGCCAGCAGCTTGAGCAGGGGTTGGGAGACCCAGTACTTC | CASSLSRGWETQYF
TRBJ1-4 | . | TRBV28 | few | TGTGCCAGCAGTTTCCAGGGTCGACAGGATGAAAAACTGTTTTTT | CASSFQGRQDEKLFF
TRBJ2-7 | . | TRBV7-2 | few | TGTGCCAGCAGCTCCGGAGGGGCTCGACAGGGTAGTGGGTACGAGCAGTACTTC | CASSSGGARQGSGYEQYF
TRBJ2-3 | . | TRBV27 | . | TGTGCCAGCAGTCCCGTCGGTCCGGTCACAGATACGCAGTATTTT | CASSPVGPVTDTQYF
TRBJ1-2 | . | TRBV20-1 | many | TGCAGTGCTAGGGACAGATCTAACTATGGCTACACCTTC | CSARDRSNYGYTF
TRBJ1-2 | . | TRBV6-6 | once | TGTGCCAGCAGTGTCGGGCTTGACTATGGCTACACCTTC | CASSVGLDYGYTF
TRBJ2-5 | TRBD2 | TRBV20-1 | many | TGCAGTGCTAGTCCTGAGGGAGTAGCGGGGAGAGAGACCCAGTACTTC | CSASPEGVAGRETQYF
TRBJ2-5 | TRBD1 | TRBV5-1 | . | TGCGCCAGCAGCTCTCAGGGACAGGGCCGGTCAGAGACCCAGTACTTC | CASSSQGQGRSETQYF
TRBJ2-1 | . | TRBV7-2 | once | TGTGCCAGCAGCTTAGAGACAGTGCGAAATGAGCAGTTCTTC | CASSLETVRNEQFF
TRBJ1-2 | . | TRBV3-1 | few | TGTGCCAGCAGCCACAGGGATCCCCACTATGGCTACACCTTC | CASSHRDPHYGYTF
TRBJ2-7 | . | TRBV20-1 | few | TGCAGTGTCGGTCCCCACGAGCAGTACTTC | CSVGPHEQYF
TRBJ2-7 | . | TRBV6-1 | . | TGTGCCAGCAGTGAACGGGGAAACCCCTACGAGCAGTACTTC | CASSERGNPYEQYF
TRBJ2-3 | . | TRBV28 | few | TGTGCCAGCAGCCTCCTCGCTAGCGACGACACAGATACGCAGTATTTT | CASSLLASDDTDTQYF
TRBJ2-5 | TRBD1 | TRBV9 | . | TGTGCCAGCAGCGCCTATGGACAGGCAGGCGAGACCCAGTACTTC | CASSAYGQAGETQYF
TRBJ1-4 | . | TRBV20-1 | few | TGCAGTGCTTCTCCAGGAAATGAAAAACTGTTTTTT | CSASPGNEKLFF
TRBJ2-2 | . | TRBV12-3/TRBV12-4 | . | TGTGCCAGCAGGCCCGGACGGTTCACCGGGGAGCTGTTTTTT | CASRPGRFTGELFF
TRBJ1-1 | TRBD1 | TRBV6-5 | . | TGTGCCAGCAGTTACTTGTCGGGACAGGGGATGGACACTGAAGCTTTCTTT | CASSYLSGQGMDTEAFF
TRBJ2-3 | . | TRBV11-2 | few | TGTGCCAGCAGCTTAGCCAGGACCACAGATACGCAGTATTTT | CASSLARTTDTQYF
TRBJ1-2 | TRBD1 | TRBV29-1 | . | TGCAGCGCCGAAAAATTAACAGGGGACTATGACTACACCTTC | CSAEKLTGDYDYTF
TRBJ2-5 | . | TRBV7-9 | . | TGTGCCAGCGCGAACCAGGAGTACCAAGAGACCCAGTACTTC | CASANQEYQETQYF
TRBJ2-1 | TRBD2 | TRBV7-9 | many | TGTGCCAGCAGCCCGGGAGGGGACAATGAGCAGTTCTTC | CASSPGGDNEQFF
TRBJ2-7 | . | TRBV6-2/TRBV6-3 | . | TGTGCCAGCAGTTACGGGGGGAACCACTACGAGCAGTACTTC | CASSYGGNHYEQYF
TRBJ2-7 | . | TRBV28 | . | TGTGCCAGCAGGGGCCAAAGGGGGGGGAAAGGATCCTACGAGCAGTACTTC | CASRGQRGGKGSYEQYF
TRBJ2-1 | TRBD2 | TRBV9 | . | TGTGCCAGCAGCGCTCTGACTAGCGCTAGACCACGCTCCTACAATGAGCAGTTCTTC | CASSALTSARPRSYNEQFF
TRBJ2-6 | . | TRBV7-8 | few | TGTGCCAGCACCCCGGAGGGGGGCTATGGGGCCAACGTCCTGACTTTC | CASTPEGGYGANVLTF
TRBJ2-5 | TRBD2 | TRBV6-5 | . | TGTGCCAGCAGTTACGACCTTTCCCAGCGGGGGGGCCGGGAGACCCAGTACTTC | CASSYDLSQRGGRETQYF
TRBJ2-7 | TRBD1 | TRBV12-3/TRBV12-4 | . | TGTGACAGCAGAGAGGGACAGGGAATCTCCCACGAGCAGTACTTC | CDSREGQGISHEQYF
TRBJ1-2 | TRBD1 | TRBV9 | few | TGTGCCAGCAGCCAGGGGACAGGGTGGGGAATCGACTATGGCTACACCTTC | CASSQGTGWGIDYGYTF
TRBJ2-5 | . | TRBV20-1 | few | TGCAGTGTTGGGGGACCCCGCCCAGAGACCCAGTACTTC | CSVGGPRPETQYF
TRBJ2-7 | TRBD1 | TRBV20-1 | . | TGCAGTGCTACCCCTCGGGACAGGGACTACGAGCAGTACTTC | CSATPRDRDYEQYF
TRBJ2-1 | . | TRBV5-1 | . | TGTGCCAGCAGCTTAGACCGGGTCTATGAGCAGTTCTTC | CASSLDRVYEQFF
TRBJ2-1 | . | TRBV3-1 | . | TGTGCCAGCAGCAAAGGAAAACAGGATTCCCCCAATGAGCAGTTCTTC | CASSKGKQDSPNEQFF
TRBJ2-1 | . | TRBV28 | . | TGTGCCAGCAGTCTTACTCCCGAGCAGTTCTTC | CASSLTPEQFF
TRBJ1-2 | . | TRBV29-1 | . | TGCAGCGTGCCTCCTTTCTTGGCGGGAGCTAACTATGGCTACACCTTC | CSVPPFLAGANYGYTF
TRBJ2-5 | . | TRBV14 | . | TGTGCCAGCAGCCAAATAGGACCGCTATTGACTAAAGAGACCCAGTACTTC | CASSQIGPLLTKETQYF
TRBJ2-1 | . | TRBV3-1 | once | TGTGCCAGCAGCCAATTCCAGGGCCCACGCAATGAGCAGTTCTTC | CASSQFQGPRNEQFF
TRBJ2-7 | TRBD2 | TRBV7-2 | few | TGTGCCAGCAGCCAGGGAAGCGGGAGCACGTACGAGCAGTACTTC | CASSQGSGSTYEQYF
TRBJ1-2 | TRBD1 | TRBV15 | . | TGTGCCACCAGCAGGGGGGGGACAGGGTACAACACCTTC | CATSRGGTGYNTF
TRBJ1-2 | . | TRBV6-1 | . | TGTGCCAGCAGTAAGGACAGCCGCTATGGCTACACCTTC | CASSKDSRYGYTF
TRBJ2-5 | . | TRBV7-9 | many | TGTGCCAGCAGCCCCGGACGGACGGCCTGGGAGACCCAGTACTTC | CASSPGRTAWETQYF
TRBJ2-1 | TRBD2 | TRBV24-1 | . | TGTGCCACCAGCCAAGCCGGGGGACCAGCGGGGGTAAATGAGCAGTTCTTC | CATSQAGGPAGVNEQFF
TRBJ2-5 | TRBD1 | TRBV27 | . | TGCGCCAGCAGGATAAGACAGGGGACACAAGAGACCCAGTACTTC | CASRIRQGTQETQYF
TRBJ1-5 | . | TRBV6-5 | . | TGTGCCAGCAGTCCGGGACTGACAAATCAGCCCCAGCATTTT | CASSPGLTNQPQHF